Listed below are T cell receptor beta chains from one sample, sequenced in a study of technical replicates of blood from a few donors. Profiling relied on immunoSEQ multiplex PCR, and the TCRdb table lists in-frame clones only, not all of them. The sample yields 55,000 to 80,000 clones, roughly 89% seen once. Sequenced: PBMCs. Receptor source: a human donor in good health. Some clones in this sample may be carry-over from other donors' samples. The CDR3 runs from the conserved cysteine through the conserved F or W. The D gene is left open where the match is weak. Rows may omit the clone size; those that give it use once, few, many or a size class.

cdr3_nt	cdr3_aa	v_call	clone_size	j_call	d_call
TGCAGCGCCGGGGGGGCCGGGGAGACCCAGTACTTC	CSAGGAGETQYF	TRBV29-1	NA	TRBJ2-5	TRBD2
TGTGCCAGTAGTATAGGTGGGACAGCGAACACCGGGGAGCTGTTTTTT	CASSIGGTANTGELFF	TRBV19	NA	TRBJ2-2	TRBD1
TGTGCCAGCAGTCGATCCGGGACAGGTACTGGCTACACCTTC	CASSRSGTGTGYTF	TRBV6-5	NA	TRBJ1-2	TRBD1
TGTGCCAGCAGCATTGCCCTAGCGGGAGGTGAAAGCTCCTACGAGCAGTACTTC	CASSIALAGGESSYEQYF	TRBV5-4	NA	TRBJ2-7	TRBD2
TGTGCTAGTGGTTTGGGGACAGGGGGGAACACTGAAGCTTTCTTT	CASGLGTGGNTEAFF	TRBV12-5	NA	TRBJ1-1	TRBD1
TGTGCCAGCAGCTTCCGTTTTTACACAGATACGCAGTATTTT	CASSFRFYTDTQYF	TRBV5-6	NA	TRBJ2-3	NA
TGCAGCGTTGTAGGCCGGGACTACCACAATGAGCAGTTCTTC	CSVVGRDYHNEQFF	TRBV29-1	once	TRBJ2-1	TRBD2
TGCGCCAGCAGCCAAGATGGAGGGGCGAACCCCTATGGCTACACCTTC	CASSQDGGANPYGYTF	TRBV4-3	NA	TRBJ1-2	NA
TGTGCCAGCAGCTTTGGGGGACTAGCGGGGGGCGGCCAGTACTTC	CASSFGGLAGGGQYF	TRBV5-5	once	TRBJ2-5	TRBD2
TGTGCCAGCCGACTTTCTCGGGAGACCCAGTACTTC	CASRLSRETQYF	TRBV28	NA	TRBJ2-5	NA
TGTGCCAGCAGCGTAGGAGACAGTAACACTGAAGCTTTCTTT	CASSVGDSNTEAFF	TRBV9	NA	TRBJ1-1	NA
TGTGCCACCAGCTTCGCCAGGGGGCAGACGGAAGGCTACACCTTC	CATSFARGQTEGYTF	TRBV15	NA	TRBJ1-2	TRBD1
TGCGCCAGCAGCCAAGGTTACAGGGGGCAATACGAGCAGTACTTC	CASSQGYRGQYEQYF	TRBV4-3	NA	TRBJ2-7	TRBD1
TGTGCCAGCAGCTTAGACAGGGGGCGGACTGAAGCTTTCTTT	CASSLDRGRTEAFF	TRBV11-2	NA	TRBJ1-1	TRBD1
TGTGCCAGCAGCCCAAAGGACTGGGGAGGGCCCCAGCATTTT	CASSPKDWGGPQHF	TRBV7-2	NA	TRBJ1-5	NA
TGTGCCAGCAGTTCGTACAGACAGACGAACACCGGGGAGCTGTTTTTT	CASSSYRQTNTGELFF	TRBV11-3	NA	TRBJ2-2	NA
TGCAGCGTTGACGAGATGGACCGGGGGGTTAGTGAGCAGTTCTTC	CSVDEMDRGVSEQFF	TRBV29-1	NA	TRBJ2-1	TRBD2
TGCGCCAGCAGCCAGGGGACTATCGGTCACAATGAGCAGTTCTTC	CASSQGTIGHNEQFF	TRBV4-1	NA	TRBJ2-1	TRBD2
TGTGCCAGCATAAGCAGGGGTTATAATTCACCCCTCCACTTT	CASISRGYNSPLHF	TRBV7-3	NA	TRBJ1-6	NA
TGTGCCAGCAGCTTGTGGTCGCGGGGGGGATACGAGCAGTACTTC	CASSLWSRGGYEQYF	TRBV5-4	once	TRBJ2-7	TRBD2
TGCAGCGCGCAACAGGGGAGAAATTCACCCCTCCACTTT	CSAQQGRNSPLHF	TRBV29-1	NA	TRBJ1-6	TRBD1
TGTGCCTGGGGATACCGGGACAGGGCGAACTATGGCTACACCTTC	CAWGYRDRANYGYTF	TRBV30	NA	TRBJ1-2	TRBD1
TGCGCCAGCAGCCGACAAGCACTGGGCAATCAGCCCCAGCATTTT	CASSRQALGNQPQHF	TRBV4-3	once	TRBJ1-5	NA
TGTGCCAGCAGTGGACGGGGATTGGGTAATGGCTACACCTTC	CASSGRGLGNGYTF	TRBV6-5	NA	TRBJ1-2	NA
TGTGCCAGCAGCTTAGCTGGTAGCGGGACCTACGAGCAGTACTTC	CASSLAGSGTYEQYF	TRBV7-2	NA	TRBJ2-7	TRBD2
TGTGCCAGCAGCCACCGACAGGGCGTGAACACTGAAGCTTTCTTT	CASSHRQGVNTEAFF	TRBV28	NA	TRBJ1-1	TRBD1
TGTGCCAGCAGCCCAAGACTAGCGGGAAACAATGAGCAGTTCTTC	CASSPRLAGNNEQFF	TRBV11-3	NA	TRBJ2-1	TRBD2
TGTGCCAGCACTCCGGGACAGGGGAGGGAAGAGACCCAGTACTTC	CASTPGQGREETQYF	TRBV6-1	NA	TRBJ2-5	TRBD1
TGTGCCAGCAGTCGCGGCGGTCGGGGAGATACGCAGTATTTT	CASSRGGRGDTQYF	TRBV6-5	NA	TRBJ2-3	NA
TGTGCCAGAAGCTTGGGTGTGGGGGGAGGGACTGAAGCTTTCTTT	CARSLGVGGGTEAFF	TRBV5-3	NA	TRBJ1-1	NA
TGTGCCAGCCGGCGGGGCGAGCAAGAGACCCAGTACTTC	CASRRGEQETQYF	TRBV18	NA	TRBJ2-5	NA
TGTGCCAGCAGCTTAGGGGGGGTAAACTATGGCTACACCTTC	CASSLGGVNYGYTF	TRBV7-2	NA	TRBJ1-2	NA
TGTGCCAGTAGTATGACAGGGGCCTCCTACGAGCAGTACTTC	CASSMTGASYEQYF	TRBV19	NA	TRBJ2-7	TRBD1
TGTGCCAGCAGCCCCGGGACTAGCGGGGTGGACGAGCAGTTCTTC	CASSPGTSGVDEQFF	TRBV4-2	NA	TRBJ2-1	TRBD2
TGTGCCAGCAGCGCCAAAACCGGGACTAGCGGGACGGGGGGTTACAATGAGCAGTTCTTC	CASSAKTGTSGTGGYNEQFF	TRBV9	NA	TRBJ2-1	TRBD2
TGTGCCAGCTCACCAGGGGCGAGCACCGGGGAGCTGTTTTTT	CASSPGASTGELFF	TRBV18	NA	TRBJ2-2	NA
TGTGCCAGCAGCGTAGCTGGGCTAGCGGGTCAAGAGCAGTTCTTC	CASSVAGLAGQEQFF	TRBV9	NA	TRBJ2-1	TRBD2
TGTGCCAGCAGCAAAGCGTTGGAGGACAGGAATAGCAATCAGCCCCAGCATTTT	CASSKALEDRNSNQPQHF	TRBV21-1	NA	TRBJ1-5	NA
TGTGCCAGCAGTGGACAGATACAAGAGACCCAGTACTTC	CASSGQIQETQYF	TRBV6-5	few	TRBJ2-5	NA
TGTGCCAGCAGCCCGACAGGGGGCGCGGTAAATGAGCAGTTCTTC	CASSPTGGAVNEQFF	TRBV7-7	NA	TRBJ2-1	TRBD1
TGTGCCAGCAGCCAGGGGACAGAAGAGACCCAGTACTTC	CASSQGTEETQYF	TRBV5-4	NA	TRBJ2-5	TRBD1
TGTGCCATCAGGGGGGTCGCGGGACCAAACGAGCAGTACTTC	CAIRGVAGPNEQYF	TRBV10-3	NA	TRBJ2-7	NA
TGTGCCAGCAGTGACCAGGGACTAGCGGGGGGCAGGTACTTC	CASSDQGLAGGRYF	TRBV2	NA	TRBJ2-4	TRBD2
TGTGCCAGTAGTATAGGGGGGACAGTCTCCTACGAGCAGTACTTC	CASSIGGTVSYEQYF	TRBV19	NA	TRBJ2-7	TRBD1
TGTGCCAGCAGCCAACAGGGGGCAAACACCATATATTTT	CASSQQGANTIYF	TRBV4-2	NA	TRBJ1-3	TRBD1
TGCGCCAGCAGCTTGTCCCCGGGACAGGAATCCGGCGAGCAGTACTTC	CASSLSPGQESGEQYF	TRBV5-1	NA	TRBJ2-7	TRBD1
TGCAGCACTAGACAGGGGGCGTTCGCAGATACGCAGTATTTT	CSTRQGAFADTQYF	TRBV29-1	once	TRBJ2-3	TRBD1
TGTGCCAGCAGCGCGGACGGAGGGGGCTACACCTTC	CASSADGGGYTF	TRBV9	NA	TRBJ1-2	NA
TGTGCCAGCAGCCAGACGGGGGGACTCACAGATACGCAGTATTTT	CASSQTGGLTDTQYF	TRBV11-2	NA	TRBJ2-3	TRBD2
TGTGCCAGCAGCCAATCGGGGCAGGGATATGGCTACACCTTC	CASSQSGQGYGYTF	TRBV16	NA	TRBJ1-2	NA
TGTGCCAGCAGCCGACAGGGGGATTACACCATATATTTT	CASSRQGDYTIYF	TRBV7-2	NA	TRBJ1-3	TRBD1
TGCAGTGCTCCAGGTAATGAGCAGTTCTTC	CSAPGNEQFF	TRBV20-1	NA	TRBJ2-1	NA
TGTGCCAGCAGTCTAGGGGGCTCTCTCTCCTACGAGCAGTACTTC	CASSLGGSLSYEQYF	TRBV6-1	NA	TRBJ2-7	TRBD1